This T cell receptor beta chain came from a study of T-cell reconstitution after alpha-beta-depleted transplantation in children. Unique molecular identifiers were used to barcode this TCRbeta library. TCRdb re-derived calls from the PCR reads in MiXCR, one entry per CDR3 protein. The sample has 700,000 or so distinct CDR3 sequences, roughly 14% seen once. Remarks on this clonotype: Its specificity is not known.

Study-level results: Surviving thymic progenitors and recipient T cells were the source of high TCRbeta diversity at day 60 in some patients. As was reported, about two months after transplant, alpha-beta T cells came from several hundred expanded graft clones. At one year after transplant, newly produced T cells mostly accounted for T-cell counts and diversity.

With 2 bases clipped from V and 9 bases from J, the junction kept 19 bases outside the gene matches. Germline V lookup: CDR1 DFQATT, CDR2 SNEGSKA (reference sequence). This CDR3 is 18 amino acids long. The starting material was PBMCs, obtained before TCRalphabeta/CD19-depleted stem cell transplant. The source is a girl aged 2-9 years with congenital amegakaryocytic thrombocytopenia, due to receive a stem cell transplant. V gene TRBV20-1 combines with J gene TRBJ2-1, with TRBD2 matching 10 bases. DNA for the CDR3: TGCAGTGCTAGACTAGCGGGAGAGTTTGTATTTCCCCCACGTGAGCAGTTCTTC. Translating it yields CSARLAGEFVFPPREQFF.